A selection of T cell receptor beta chains follows, all from one sample in a study of naive and memory T cell subsets. TCRdb called the UMI-ligation and nested PCR reads again in MiXCR, with one record for every CDR3 protein. The profile shows roughly 18,000 distinct CDR3 sequences, about a tenth of them singletons. This specimen consisted of skin, obtained from a tuberculin skin test site. These receptors originate from an adult in good health. Each CDR3 is given with its conserved first and last residue. D genes are given only for firm matches. Not all rows give a size; the values are once, few, many and, for expanded clones, a class.

j_gene | v_gene | d_gene | abundance | CDR3nt | CDR3aa
TRBJ1-5 | TRBV7-2 | NA | few | TGTGCCAGCAGCTTATCAGGGTACGATCAGCCCCAGCATTTT | CASSLSGYDQPQHF
TRBJ2-7 | TRBV28 | TRBD2 | many | TGTGCCAGCAGTTTAATTAGGCTAGCGGGAGGCGAGCAGTACTTC | CASSLIRLAGGEQYF
TRBJ2-2 | TRBV12-3/TRBV12-4 | TRBD1 | many | TGTGCCAGCAGTAGGACAGGGGGGTTCGCCGGGGAGCTGTTTTTT | CASSRTGGFAGELFF
TRBJ2-3 | TRBV5-1 | NA | many | TGCGCCAGCAGCTACGGACGGTTCGGGGTTACGCAGTATTTT | CASSYGRFGVTQYF
TRBJ1-4 | TRBV6-1 | NA | NA | TGTGCCAGCAGTGCCGGGAAGGAAAAACTGTTTTTT | CASSAGKEKLFF
TRBJ1-1 | TRBV25-1 | NA | many | TGTGCCAGCAGTGAATATATTGACACTGAAGCTTTCTTT | CASSEYIDTEAFF
TRBJ2-1 | TRBV10-3 | NA | once | TGTGCCATCAGCATTTTCCCATGGTGTCTCCGCAATGAGCAGTTCTTC | CAISIFPWCLRNEQFF
TRBJ1-3 | TRBV15 | NA | NA | TGTGCCACCAGCTCGATTGGCTCTGAAAACACCATATATTTT | CATSSIGSENTIYF
TRBJ2-3 | TRBV7-2 | TRBD2 | many | TGTGCCAGCAGCTTAGCCGCCGGGACTACAAGCACAGATACGCAGTATTTT | CASSLAAGTTSTDTQYF
TRBJ2-3 | TRBV18 | NA | many | TGTGCCAGCTCACCACGCGGGAAAGGGGGCACAGATACGCAGTATTTT | CASSPRGKGGTDTQYF
TRBJ2-7 | TRBV5-6 | NA | few | TGTGCCAGCAGCGCGTCAGGGCGGTCCTACGAGCAGTACTTC | CASSASGRSYEQYF
TRBJ2-3 | TRBV4-2 | TRBD2 | many | TGTGCCAGCAGCCAAGATGGCGGCGGGGGGCCCCGTACGCAGTATTTT | CASSQDGGGGPRTQYF
TRBJ2-3 | TRBV6-2/TRBV6-3 | NA | NA | TGTGCCAGCAGTTACTCGACACGATTAATCGATTCAACACGGGATACGCAGTATTTT | CASSYSTRLIDSTRDTQYF
TRBJ2-1 | TRBV10-3 | TRBD2 | NA | TGTGCCATCAGTGAGTACGGGCCTAGCGGGAGTCCTGAGCAGTTCTTC | CAISEYGPSGSPEQFF
TRBJ2-7 | TRBV5-1 | NA | NA | TGCGCCAGCAGCCCCCGACAAGGGAACTCCTACGAGCAGTACTTC | CASSPRQGNSYEQYF
TRBJ1-5 | TRBV12-3/TRBV12-4 | NA | medium-sized | TGTGCCAGCAGTTTGGGCCTCACAAATCAGCCCCAGCATTTT | CASSLGLTNQPQHF
TRBJ2-7 | TRBV12-3/TRBV12-4 | NA | many | TGTGCCAGCAGTAGGGACGGATCCTTTTACGAGCAGTACTTC | CASSRDGSFYEQYF
TRBJ2-5 | TRBV29-1 | TRBD2 | many | TGCAGCGTTGTGGGGCGGGGGGCCAACCAGACCCAGTACTTC | CSVVGRGANQTQYF
TRBJ2-1 | TRBV18 | NA | NA | TGTGCCAGCTCACCTAGGGGGTCGGGTGAGCAGTTCTTC | CASSPRGSGEQFF
TRBJ2-5 | TRBV15 | TRBD1 | NA | TGTGCCACCAGCCGAAGTAGGACAGGGGCCTTGCGCGGTATGGAGACCCAGTACTTC | CATSRSRTGALRGMETQYF
TRBJ2-3 | TRBV11-2 | TRBD2 | NA | TGTGCCAGCAGCCTAATGGCTAGCGGGAGCACAGATACGCAGTATTTT | CASSLMASGSTDTQYF
TRBJ2-1 | TRBV4-1 | NA | many | TGCGCCAGCAGCCAGGGCAGGGGATCCTACAATGAGCAGTTCTTC | CASSQGRGSYNEQFF
TRBJ2-7 | TRBV20-1 | TRBD1 | few | TGCAGTGCTAAGACGAACAGACAGGGCCCCTACGAGCAGTACTTC | CSAKTNRQGPYEQYF
TRBJ2-2 | TRBV5-6 | NA | few | TGTGCCAGCAGTCTATCAAGAAACACCGGGGAGCTGTTTTTT | CASSLSRNTGELFF
TRBJ2-6 | TRBV6-1 | TRBD2 | many | TGTGCCAGCAGTGAAGCGGGACTAGCGGGAGATTCTGGGGCCAACGTCCTGACTTTC | CASSEAGLAGDSGANVLTF
TRBJ1-2 | TRBV6-5 | NA | many | TGTGCCAGCAGTAACCAGGCAGCTAACTATGGCTACACCTTC | CASSNQAANYGYTF
TRBJ2-7 | TRBV11-1 | TRBD1 | medium-sized | TGTGCCAGCAGCTTGGACTACGGACAGGGCTACGAGCAGTACTTC | CASSLDYGQGYEQYF
TRBJ2-7 | TRBV14 | TRBD2 | NA | TGTGCCAGCAGCCATCGCATAGCGGGCCGCTCCTACGAGCAGTACTTC | CASSHRIAGRSYEQYF
TRBJ2-5 | TRBV6-2/TRBV6-3 | NA | NA | TGTGCCAGCAGTTACCTCAGGGTTGTGGAAGAGACCCAGTACTTC | CASSYLRVVEETQYF
TRBJ2-1 | TRBV6-2/TRBV6-3 | TRBD2 | many | TGTGCCAGCAGCCCCTTTCTAGCGGGAGGGAAGTTCTTC | CASSPFLAGGKFF
TRBJ2-2 | TRBV7-8 | NA | NA | TGTGCCAGCAGCTTATTTAGCCAGGCGAACACCGGGGAGCTGTTTTTT | CASSLFSQANTGELFF
TRBJ1-2 | TRBV28 | NA | many | TGTGCCAGCAGTTATAACTATGGCTACACCTTC | CASSYNYGYTF
TRBJ2-7 | TRBV6-6 | TRBD2 | medium-sized | TGTGCCAGCAGCGGACTAGCGGTCTCCTACGAGCAGTACTTC | CASSGLAVSYEQYF
TRBJ1-6 | TRBV5-1 | NA | NA | TGCGCCAGCAGCTTGGGGATCGTGGCGGATAATTCACCCCTCCACTTT | CASSLGIVADNSPLHF
TRBJ2-7 | TRBV7-2 | NA | medium-sized | TGTGCCAGCAGCCAGTACCGCTCCTACGAGCAGTACTTC | CASSQYRSYEQYF
TRBJ2-3 | TRBV10-2 | NA | many | TGCGCCAGCAGTGAGCCGGGTGGGGTCTCAGATACGCAGTATTTT | CASSEPGGVSDTQYF
TRBJ2-2 | TRBV7-7 | NA | few | TGTGCTAGCAGCTTAAGGTTGGGCAGCAACACCGGGGAGCTGTTTTTT | CASSLRLGSNTGELFF
TRBJ1-5 | TRBV20-1 | NA | NA | TGCAGTGCTGCACAGGGCGGGGGCAATCAGCCCCAGCATTTT | CSAAQGGGNQPQHF
TRBJ2-7 | TRBV20-1 | TRBD1 | many | TGCAGTGCTAGAATTAAGGGGGCTTCCTACGAGCAGTACTTC | CSARIKGASYEQYF
TRBJ2-1 | TRBV12-3/TRBV12-4 | NA | many | TGTGCCAGCAGCCCGGGGCACCCCTCCTACAATGAGCAGTTCTTC | CASSPGHPSYNEQFF
TRBJ2-3 | TRBV7-2 | NA | many | TGTGCCAGCAGCTTGGGACCAGATACGCAGTATTTT | CASSLGPDTQYF
TRBJ2-7 | TRBV28 | TRBD1 | NA | TGTGCCAGCAGTTTATGGGTTTGGGGACAGGGGTCCTACGAGCAGTACTTC | CASSLWVWGQGSYEQYF
TRBJ1-1 | TRBV6-5 | NA | many | TGTGCCAGCAGTTATTCCCAGGGATGGGGCACTGAAGCTTTCTTT | CASSYSQGWGTEAFF
TRBJ2-1 | TRBV5-1 | TRBD1 | few | TGCGCCAGCAGCCTCGGACAGGGGGGGAATGAGCAGTTCTTC | CASSLGQGGNEQFF
TRBJ2-1 | TRBV20-1 | TRBD2 | many | TGCAGTGCTAGACCGACTAGCCGAAACTACAATGAGCAGTTCTTC | CSARPTSRNYNEQFF
TRBJ1-1 | TRBV5-6 | TRBD1 | few | TGTGCCAGCAGCCAACTTCCCGGGACAGGGAGGGCTTTCTTT | CASSQLPGTGRAFF
TRBJ1-1 | TRBV28 | NA | few | TGTGCCAGCAGTTTAGTATTCAGGGATGGTGAAACTGAAGCTTTCTTT | CASSLVFRDGETEAFF
TRBJ1-5 | TRBV3-1 | NA | few | TGTGCCAGCAGCCAATCCCGTAGGCAGCCCCAGCATTTT | CASSQSRRQPQHF
TRBJ2-7 | TRBV10-1 | TRBD2 | medium-sized | TGCGCCAGCAGTGAGTCCTGGACTAGCGGGAGGTACGAGCAGTACTTC | CASSESWTSGRYEQYF
TRBJ1-5 | TRBV7-2 | NA | many | TGTGCCAGCAGCGCAACGGGACGATCCAATCAGCCCCAGCATTTT | CASSATGRSNQPQHF
TRBJ2-1 | TRBV2 | NA | medium-sized | TGTGCCAGCATAATGTTGCCTTCGAATGAGCAGTTCTTC | CASIMLPSNEQFF
TRBJ2-2 | TRBV30 | NA | NA | TGTGCCTGGAAAGGGACCGCAGTCACCGGGGAGCTGTTTTTT | CAWKGTAVTGELFF
TRBJ2-6 | TRBV3-1 | NA | few | TGTGCCAGCAGCCCAGAGACGGGGGCCAACGTCCTGACTTTC | CASSPETGANVLTF
TRBJ2-3 | TRBV7-9 | NA | few | TGTGCCAGCAGCTTACCTAGCACAGATACGCAGTATTTT | CASSLPSTDTQYF